The present TCR beta chain was sequenced within a study of immune evolution from preneoplasia to lung adenocarcinoma (dated by TCRdb to the early 2020s). With respect to the entire study: HLA loss of heterozygosity was seen in roughly 7%, 15% and 33% of AIS, MIA and ADC lesions, and in no AAH lesions. Immune contexture across lung adenocarcinoma precursors and invasive adenocarcinoma was profiled using immune gene expression, TCR sequencing and multiplex immunofluorescence. Resected precursor lesions (AAH, AIS, MIA) and invasive adenocarcinomas were compared with paired morphologically normal lung tissue. Sample size was based on specimen availability rather than a prior power calculation. Whole exome sequencing and methylation data from the same cohort of nodules were integrated with the immune data. In total, the cohort included roughly 53 patients with pulmonary nodules, all of whom underwent surgical resection. TCR sequencing data were obtained from 51 patients. According to the study, over a hundred samples were used for TCR sequencing. POLYSOLVER was used to infer Class I HLA alleles from exome data, and LOHHLA was used to detect allele-specific HLA loss. Broader findings and caveats from the paper: Normal lung had the highest top T cell clone frequencies, which appeared to decline progressively from AAH through AIS, MIA and invasive adenocarcinoma. The findings reflected association rather than direct causation, and larger cohorts with long-term follow-up and longitudinal biopsies were considered necessary. Clonality was highest in normal lung, while later-stage lesions appeared to show lower clonality but higher T cell density and diversity. Compared with EGFR-mutant or double wild-type lesions, KRAS-mutant nodules had the highest T cell clonality. All patients were from Japan and China, so applicability to Western populations was uncertain.

Patients underwent resection in Japan or China between about 2014 and 2017. Two lung cancer pathologists independently confirmed the histologic diagnosis of each case on H&E slides. To enrich premalignant or tumor cells for nucleic acid extraction, macro-dissection was performed after pathologic assessment. DNA was isolated from FFPE tissue using the AllPrep DNA/RNA FFPE Kit. At the junction V is shortened by 4 bases and J by 4 bases, with 13 bases in between. Measured from the cysteine to the phenylalanine, the CDR3 is 14 residues long. This entry keeps only the CDR3 DNA: 42 bases, framed from base 1. The germline V gene sets CDR1 to MGHRA and CDR2 to YSYEKL. TCR beta CDR3 regions were sequenced from DNA using the immunoSEQ hsTCRbeta Kit. Per the original workflow: TCR sequencing data were analysed with the ImmunoSEQ Analyzer. T cell clonality was defined as 1 minus Pielou's evenness, as computed on productive rearrangements. The inverse Simpson index, applied to productive templates, was used to measure T cell diversity. T cell density was defined as TCR beta template counts normalized to usable DNA, with usable DNA estimated by amplification and sequencing of housekeeping genes. TCR metrics were compared across histologic stages using two-sided Kruskal-Wallis tests. TCRdb holds this immuneACCESS table with in-frame rearrangements only. Some clones are missing; in checked studies, unresolved V genes explain under half, and the rest has no known cause. Clone size and V and J calls were adopted from that table, with D and trimming inferred from the DNA. The sample table records 9,000 to 10,000 clones; around 90% of these occur just once. The ten biggest clones cover about 2.8% of the sample.

On this clone itself: The antigen it binds to is not known. Base qualities are missing; no much larger clone stands one base away.

The sequence joins TRBV4-1 to TRBJ1-2; TRBD1 is possibly the D segment (6 matching bases). The sequence was collected from a person aged 70 to 85 with invasive lung adenocarcinoma. Some clones in this sample may be carry-over from other donors' samples. The sample taken for sequencing was FFPE invasive lung adenocarcinoma tissue. The cell subset or site label for this specimen denotes: frankly invasive lung adenocarcinoma (ADC). The DNA sequence is given as TGCGCCAGCAGCCGACAGGAGAGGGCCTATGGCTACACCTTC. Its protein is CASSRQERAYGYTF.